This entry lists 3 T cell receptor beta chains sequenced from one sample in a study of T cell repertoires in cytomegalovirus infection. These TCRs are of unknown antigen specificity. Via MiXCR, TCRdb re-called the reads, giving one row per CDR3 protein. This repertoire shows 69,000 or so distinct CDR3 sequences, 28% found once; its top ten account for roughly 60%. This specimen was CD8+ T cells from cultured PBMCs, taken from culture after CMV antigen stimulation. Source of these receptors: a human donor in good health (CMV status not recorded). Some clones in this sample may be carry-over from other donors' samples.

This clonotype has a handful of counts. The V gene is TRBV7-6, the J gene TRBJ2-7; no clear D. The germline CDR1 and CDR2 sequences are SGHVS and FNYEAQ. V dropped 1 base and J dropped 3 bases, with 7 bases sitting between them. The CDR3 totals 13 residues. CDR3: CASSLGAFYEQYF. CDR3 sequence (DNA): TGTGCCAGCAGCTTAGGTGCTTTCTACGAGCAGTACTTC.

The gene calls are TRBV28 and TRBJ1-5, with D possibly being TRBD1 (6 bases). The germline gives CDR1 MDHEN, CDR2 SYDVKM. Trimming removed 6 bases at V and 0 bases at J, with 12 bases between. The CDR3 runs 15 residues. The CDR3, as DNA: TGTGCCAGCAGGGGAGACAGGCTTAGCAATCAGCCCCAGCATTTT. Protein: CASRGDRLSNQPQHF.

The CDR3 protein is CASSQEVGGSPLSNEQYF. CDR3 in DNA: TGCGCCAGCAGCCAAGAAGTAGGTGGCAGCCCCCTATCCAACGAGCAGTACTTC. The genes are TRBV4-1 and TRBJ2-7; D remains ambiguous. V shed 0 bases and J shed 5 bases, with 23 bases lying between them. Germline V gene lookup returns CDR1 MGHRA and CDR2 YSYEKL. The length of the CDR3 is 18 residues.